Described below is a single T cell receptor (beta chain) sequence and its context. Germline lookup yields CDR1 MNHEY and CDR2 SMNVEV (reference sequence). Trimming removed 4 bases from V and 3 bases from J, with 7 bases in between. The CDR3 has 12 amino acids. The assay was immunoSEQ multiplex PCR, and TCRdb's table has in-frame clones only and misses some. Of about 75,000 clones in the sample, 79% were seen once. This sample is part of a study of blood T cell repertoires in COVID-19. In the study overall: Sources were T cells, B-cell-depleted T cells, or PBMCs; the material itself was cDNA or gDNA.

The rearrangement uses TRBV27 and TRBJ2-7; D is unresolved. The receptor was isolated from a woman older than 75 with active or convalescent COVID-19. Sequenced sample: peripheral blood. CDR3 region: CASSSSYYEQYF. DNA of the CDR3: TGTGCCAGCAGTTCATCATACTACGAGCAGTACTTC.